One sample yielded the 9 T cell receptor beta chains listed below, sequenced in a study of response to subunit inactivated influenza vaccine. TCRdb reprocessed the RT-PCR reads via MiXCR and lists one record per CDR3 protein. Altogether 650,000 to 800,000 distinct CDR3 sequences are present, about 15% being singletons, with the ten largest covering approximately 6.5%. The specimen was PBMCs from blood, collected less than 15 days before vaccination. All receptors derive from a man aged 45-65 years who received an inactivated influenza vaccine.

This clonotype has a handful of counts. This chain links TRBV4-3 with TRBJ2-2, with TRBD1 as a possible D gene (5 bases). V was clipped by 4 bases and J by 2 bases, with 14 bases between them. Germline V lookup: CDR1 LGHNA, CDR2 YSLEER. The CDR3 runs 16 residues. For the CDR3, the DNA is TGCGCCAGCAGCCCCTCTTTCACAGGCAACACCGGGGAGCTGTTTTTT. Residues: CASSPSFTGNTGELFF.

In this sample, this clonotype turned up many times. This chain joins TRBV28 and TRBJ1-5; D unclear. Germline CDR1 MDHEN, CDR2 SYDVKM. V was shortened by 5 bases and J by 0 bases, with 11 bases between the two germline ends. CDR3 size: 15 residues. DNA for the CDR3: TGTGCCAGCAGTCGACAAGGGTATAGCAATCAGCCCCAGCATTTT. Protein product: CASSRQGYSNQPQHF. The whole variable domain, filled in from reference TRBV28 and TRBJ1-5, reads DVKVTQSSRYLVKRTGEKVFLECVQDMDHENMFWYRQDPGLGLRLIYFSYDVKMKEKGDIPEGYSVSREKKERFSLILESASTNQTSMYLCASSRQGYSNQPQHFGDGTRLSIL.

This clonotype was detected a few times. The chain links TRBV3-1 to TRBJ2-5; 10 bases line up with TRBD1. The CDR3 runs to 14 residues. V lost 3 bases, J lost 5 bases, and 3 bases stayed unmatched. The germline V gene has CDR1 LGHDT and CDR2 YNNKEL (reference sequence). The CDR3 sequence is CASSQRDRGETQYF. CDR3 bases: TGTGCCAGCAGCCAGAGGGACAGGGGTGAGACCCAGTACTTC.

The V call is TRBV5-1, the J call TRBJ1-1, with a weak D call TRBD1 (6 bases). Germline loops: CDR1 SGHRS, CDR2 YFSETQ. Trimming pared 1 base from V and 3 bases from J, leaving 13 bases between. This CDR3 region has 15 residues. CDR3 DNA: TGCGCCAGCAGCTTGTGGGCAGGGGAGGACACTGAAGCTTTCTTT. Translating it yields CASSLWAGEDTEAFF.

In this sample, this clonotype turned up a few times. This rearrangement joins TRBV5-1 to TRBJ2-7; a weak D match, TRBD1 (5 bases). Germline assignment: CDR1 SGHRS and CDR2 YFSETQ. The length of the CDR3 is 15 residues. Trimming cost V 5 bases and J 4 bases, with 19 bases left between them. CDR3 residues: CASSVVDTGPYEQYF. CDR3 coding DNA: TGCGCCAGCAGTGTGGTAGATACAGGACCATACGAGCAGTACTTC.

This clonotype occurred many times. V is TRBV29-1 and J is TRBJ2-3; possible D gene TRBD2, 6 bases. Between the trimmed V and J ends, which lost 0 bases and 3 bases, there was a span of 10 bases. The V gene's germline CDR1 is SQVTM and CDR2 ANQGSEA. The CDR3 contains 14 residues. CDR3 amino acids: CSVEEAGITDTQYF. The DNA for the CDR3 is TGCAGCGTTGAAGAGGCGGGGATTACAGATACGCAGTATTTT.

This clonotype was seen more than once but under ten times. V usage is TRBV7-2 and J usage is TRBJ1-6, with 8 positions matching TRBD1. Per the germline V gene, CDR1 is SGHTA and CDR2 is FQGNSA. The CDR3 is made up of 15 amino acids. V trimming: 2 bases; J trimming: 10 bases; junction bases outside the gene matches: 7. The CDR3 sequence: CASSLRGRGRSPLHF. DNA for the CDR3: TGTGCCAGCAGCTTAAGGGGCAGGGGGCGGTCACCCCTCCACTTT.

The V call is TRBV30, the J call TRBJ2-7; D remains ambiguous. CDR3 length: 12 residues. The germline CDR1 and CDR2 sequences are GTSNPN and SVGIG (reference sequence). V lost 3 bases, J lost 3 bases, and 9 bases lay in between. CDR3 nucleotides: TGTGCCTGGAGCGAAACAAACTACGAGCAGTACTTC. This gives the protein CAWSETNYEQYF.

The rearrangement links TRBV6-2 or TRBV6-3 to TRBJ2-7; no definite D call. Germline CDR1 reads MNHEY; CDR2 reads SVGEGT. The CDR3 length is 13 residues. V lost 10 bases and J lost 0, with 13 bases in between. CDR3: CAIQERNSYEQYF. DNA for the CDR3: TGTGCCATCCAGGAGAGGAACTCCTACGAGCAGTACTTC.